The sequence of this TCR beta chain was determined in a study of T cells in women clearing cervical HPV infection. About this clone itself: The read ends 3 residues shy of where the CDR3 ends; the end is completed using the germline J gene.

CDR1 is LNHDA, CDR2 SQIVND, per germline (reference sequence). CDR3 length equals 13 residues. Produced via immunoSEQ multiplex PCR; TCRdb's table is partial and in-frame only. This repertoire comprises fewer than 30,000 clones; its ten largest clones make up roughly 7%. The source is a woman aged 18 to 69 with a cervical HPV16 infection that either progressed to CIN3+ or cleared (not recorded which). The chain joins TRBV19 to TRBJ1-1; D perhaps matches TRBD1 (6 bases). The sequencing sample was made of blood buffy coat. The CDR3 sequence is CASSIAGGTEAFF. CDR3 bases read: TGTGCCAGTAGTATAGCGGGGGGCACAGAA.